One sample yielded the 8 T cell receptor beta chains listed below, sequenced in a study of tissue T cells after allogeneic stem cell transplantation. Clones were sequenced by immunoSEQ multiplex PCR, and TCRdb holds only the in-frame ones, with some missing. The data hold roughly 8,600 clones, with roughly a third observed a single time. This sample's time point: mouse harvest day 14 after allogeneic transplant. Each mouse received 10^7 T-cell-depleted marrow cells plus 10^6 splenic CD5+ T cells by tail vein. The sequenced sample was skin. The receptors derive from a female BALB/c mouse given C57BL/6 T cells with graft-versus-host disease after an allogeneic hematopoietic cell transplant.

This clone is termed medium-sized (0.01 to 0.1%). Gene names are mouse gene names. The CDR3 end lies 1 residue beyond the end of the read and is filled in from the germline J gene. The V gene is TRBV23, the J gene TRBJ2-1; no DNA check was done on the table's D call, TRBD2. Germline V gene data show CDR1 as KGHTA and CDR2 as FQNQQP. The CDR3 is made up of 15 amino acids. CDR3 sequence reads: CSSSPGTGGYAEQFF. The sequenced CDR3 bases are TGCTCCAGCAGTCCCGGGACTGGGGGATATGCTGAGCAGTTC.

This clone was observed a few times. The listed genes are named as in mouse. The read finishes 1 residue shy of the CDR3 end, and the germline J gene is used to complete it. This chain uses TRBV5 with TRBJ2-1; the D gene is possibly TRBD2 (6 bases). CDR1 is LGHNA, CDR2 YNLKQL, per germline (reference sequence). The CDR3 consists of 14 residues. The V gene lost 0 bases and the J gene lost 6 bases, with 9 bases spanning the gap. Partial CDR3 DNA: TGTGCCAGCAGCCAAGATTGGGGGTTTGCTGAGCAGTTC. Protein product: CASSQDWGFAEQF. The entire CDR3 protein reads CASSQDWGFAEQFF.

This clone has only a few counts. The gene names here belong to mouse. Different DNA sequences within this sample yield the same CDR3. The CDR3: CASSLSGVGNTLYF. The sequenced CDR3 bases are TGTGCCAGCAGTCTGTCGGGGGTTGGAAATACGCTCTAT. This chain connects TRBV26 to TRBJ1-3; TRBD1 might be the D (5 bases). The read gets to within 1 residue of the CDR3 end, and the germline J gene fills in the rest. The CDR3 consists of 14 residues. Trimming shortened V by 0 bases and J by 3 bases, and 6 bases separated the two germline ends. The V gene's germline CDR1 is KGHPV and CDR2 FQNQEV (reference sequence).

By its share, this clone is medium-sized. The genes are named according to mouse. CDR3 in amino acids: CASRGLGGSYEQYF. The CDR3 bases that were read are TGTGCCAGCAGGGGACTGGGGGGCTCCTATGAACAGTAC. The genes are TRBV26 and TRBJ2-7; 12 bases agree with TRBD2. The CDR3 is cut off 1 residue early in the read; its end comes from the germline J gene. The germline CDR1 and CDR2 sequences are KGHPV and FQNQEV (reference sequence). After removal of 6 bases from V and 0 bases from J, the junction contained 0 bases not matched to a gene. This CDR3 is built from 14 residues. The variable domain in full, with the rest retrieved from reference TRBV26 and TRBJ2-7, is NSKVIQTPRYLVKGQGQKAKMRCIPEKGHPVVFWYQQNKNNEFKFLINFQNQEVLQQIDMTEKRFSAECPSNSPCSLEIQSSEAGDSALYLCASRGLGGSYEQYFGPGTRLTVL.

This clone was counted a few times. Gene names are mouse gene names. The read comes to an end 1 residue before the CDR3 does, leaving the germline J gene to fill in the end. The V call is TRBV16, the J call TRBJ2-4; 7 bases map to TRBD2. The germline V gene has CDR1 SGHSA and CDR2 FRNQAP. The CDR3 length is 13 residues. Trimming at V came to 3 bases and at J to 4 bases, leaving 1 base not matched to a gene. CDR3: CASSFLGENTLYF. The sequenced part of the CDR3 DNA is TGTGCAAGCAGCTTCCTGGGGGAAAACACCTTGTAC. Filled out from reference TRBV16 and TRBJ2-4, the complete variable domain reads NAGVIQTPRHKVTGKGQEATLWCEPISGHSAVFWYRQTIVQGLEFLTYFRNQAPIDDSGMPKERFSAQMPNQSHSTLKIQSTQPQDSAVYLCASSFLGENTLYFGAGTRLSVL.

This clone is classed as medium-sized. Mouse names are used for the genes. The CDR3 is cut off 1 residue early in the read; its end comes from the germline J gene. The V and J genes are TRBV26 and TRBJ1-5; no reliable D call. Trimming removed 4 bases from V and 1 base from J, with 2 bases in between. This CDR3 has 12 residues. Germline V gene lookup returns CDR1 KGHPV and CDR2 FQNQEV (reference sequence). The CDR3 DNA, read in part, is TGTGCCAGCAGTCCCAACAACCAGGCTCCGCTT. It codes for CASSPNNQAPL. In full, the CDR3 is CASSPNNQAPLF.

A remark on this clone: The genes are named according to mouse. The read comes to an end 1 residue before the CDR3 does, leaving the germline J gene to fill in the end. The chain couples TRBV13-3 to TRBJ1-1; TRBD1 might be the D (6 bases). The CDR3 contains 13 residues. Trimming removed 10 bases from V and 1 base from J, with 14 bases in between. Germline V gene data show CDR1 as NNHDY and CDR2 as SYVADS. The sequenced CDR3 bases are TGTGCCTCCCCCGGGACAAAAAACACAGAAGTCTTC. This encodes CASPGTKNTEVF. The whole CDR3 sequence reads CASPGTKNTEVFF.

In this sample, this clone turned up a few times. The genes and germline here are from mouse. The sequence runs out 1 residue before the end of the CDR3; the remainder is reconstructed from the germline J gene. This chain connects TRBV23 to TRBJ2-5; the DNA was not compared with TRBD1, the D call given in the table. Germline loops: CDR1 KGHTA, CDR2 FQNQQP. This CDR3 comprises 13 residues. This CDR3 is CSSSQQGKDTQYF. The DNA read from the CDR3 is TGCTCCAGCAGTCAACAGGGGAAAGACACCCAGTAC.